The sample holds a few counts of the clone carrying this T cell receptor beta chain. The target antigen is unknown. Assay: immunoSEQ multiplex PCR; the TCRdb copy retains only in-frame clones and omits some. The repertoire holds approximately 52,000 clones, with around 84% as singletons. Trimming removed 2 bases at V and 4 bases at J, with 9 bases between. The CDR3 has 14 amino acids. Germline-derived CDR1 and CDR2 are SGHTS and YDEGEE. These data originate in a study of T cells after posttransplantation cyclophosphamide. Study-wide findings and caveats: Recipient CMV seropositivity and CMV reactivation strongly tracked TRB clonality. Tissue-infiltrating T cells from skin or gut overlapped little with blood T cells. Donor CD8+ memory clones often dominated recipient blood repertoires at later times.

The TCR was taken from a man under 40 with a blood cancer, CMV-positive, and with a related stem cell donor. This chain links TRBV5-8 with TRBJ1-4; no reliable D call. The sequencing sample was made of PBMCs. CDR3 in DNA: TGTGCCAGCAGCTTAGTCAGTCTTAATGAAAAACTGTTTTTT. Translation: CASSLVSLNEKLFF.